This T cell receptor (beta chain) was identified during a study of molecular identifiers for immune sequencing clone quantification. TCRdb recomputed calls from the PCR reads with MiXCR, one row per CDR3 protein. Here the sample spans about 640,000 distinct CDR3 sequences, just under 20% being singletons. This clonotype was counted ten times or more. The specimen sequenced was naive CD8+ T cells from blood, with Jurkat cell RNA spiked in. Subset indicated: FACS-sorted CD8+CD4-CCR7+CD45RA+ naive T cells. This TCR came from a human donor in good health. Some libraries in this study had Jurkat cell RNA spiked in.

The CDR3 bases are TGCGCCAGCAGCCAAACCACTTCGACAGCCAGCTCTGGGGCCAACGTCCTGACTTTC. It translates to CASSQTTSTASSGANVLTF. The chain uses TRBV4-1 and TRBJ2-6; D might be TRBD1 (5 bases). Trimming pared 2 bases from V and 0 bases from J, leaving 17 bases between. The CDR3 has 19 amino acids. Germline V gene lookup returns CDR1 MGHRA and CDR2 YSYEKL.